Described below is a single T cell receptor (beta chain) sequence and its context. Its antigen is currently unknown. The data were obtained in a study of cytomegalovirus exposure and HLA in healthy donors. Findings of the study overall: A prior analysis recorded that most TCR beta V segments were productive about 87% or about 30% of the time. CMV serostatus was the sole immune exposure information available.

PCR employed 60 Vbeta and 13 Jbeta primers. Some clones are missing from TCRdb's copy, which holds only in-frame ones; the method was immunoSEQ multiplex PCR. The sample holds 160,000 or so clones; roughly 83% are singletons and the top ten take 1.5%. The V and J ends lost 8 bases and 8 bases respectively, with 15 bases between them. This CDR3 is 12 amino acids long. The germline gives CDR1 KGHSH, CDR2 LQKENI. The donors were healthy bone marrow donors. The sample consisted of PBMCs. The rearrangement joins TRBV18 to TRBJ1-2, with D hard to call. The sequence was obtained from a woman younger than 30 in good health and CMV-seronegative. The chain's CDR3 is CASAEDPIGYTF. CDR3 DNA sequence: TGTGCCAGCGCGGAGGACCCGATAGGCTACACCTTC.